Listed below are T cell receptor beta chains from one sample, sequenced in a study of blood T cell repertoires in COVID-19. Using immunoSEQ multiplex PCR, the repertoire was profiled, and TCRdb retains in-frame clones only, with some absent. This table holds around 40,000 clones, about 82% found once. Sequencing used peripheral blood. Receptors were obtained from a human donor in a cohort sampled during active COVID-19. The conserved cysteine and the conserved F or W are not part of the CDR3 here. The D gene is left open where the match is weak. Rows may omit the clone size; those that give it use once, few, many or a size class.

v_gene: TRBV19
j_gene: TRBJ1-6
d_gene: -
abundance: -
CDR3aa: ASRSGGSTLH

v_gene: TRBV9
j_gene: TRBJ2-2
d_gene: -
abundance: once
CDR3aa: ASSVGGAGNTGELF

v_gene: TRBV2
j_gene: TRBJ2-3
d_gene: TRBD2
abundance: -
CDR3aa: ARASGGQSDTQY

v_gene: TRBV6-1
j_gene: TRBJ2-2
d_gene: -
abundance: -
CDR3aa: ASSERRAPGELF

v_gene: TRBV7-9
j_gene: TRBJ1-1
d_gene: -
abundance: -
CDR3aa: ASSSRGGRTEAF

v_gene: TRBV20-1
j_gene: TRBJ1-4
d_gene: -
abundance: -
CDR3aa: SASRLRGEKLF

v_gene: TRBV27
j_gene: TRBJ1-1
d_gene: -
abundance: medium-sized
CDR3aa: ASGLGAGTEAF

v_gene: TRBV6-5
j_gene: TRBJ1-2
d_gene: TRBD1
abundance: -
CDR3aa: ASSTGTAANYGYT

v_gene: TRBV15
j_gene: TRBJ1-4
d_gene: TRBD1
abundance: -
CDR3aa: ATSTGQGREKLF

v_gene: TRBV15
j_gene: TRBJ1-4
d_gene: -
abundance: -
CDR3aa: ATSRERSGTNEKLF

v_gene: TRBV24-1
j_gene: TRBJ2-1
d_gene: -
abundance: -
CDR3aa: ATSGLNSREQF

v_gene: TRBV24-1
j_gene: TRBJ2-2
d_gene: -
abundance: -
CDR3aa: ATSESGTSNTGELF

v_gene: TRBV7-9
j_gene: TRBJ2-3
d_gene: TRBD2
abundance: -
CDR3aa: ASSLEAGVPTDTQY

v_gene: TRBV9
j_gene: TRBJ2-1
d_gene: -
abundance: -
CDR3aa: ASSVAGIPNNEQF

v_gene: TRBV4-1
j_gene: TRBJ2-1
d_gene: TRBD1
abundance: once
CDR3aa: ASSQASRGTDNEQF

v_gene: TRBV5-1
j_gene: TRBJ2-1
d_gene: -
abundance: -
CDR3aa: ASSLSGVAYNEQF

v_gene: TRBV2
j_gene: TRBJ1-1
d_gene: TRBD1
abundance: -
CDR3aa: ATVFDRVNTEAF

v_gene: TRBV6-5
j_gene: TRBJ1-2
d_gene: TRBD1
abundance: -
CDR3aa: ASRGTGVYGYT